The rows below give T cell receptor beta chains drawn from one sample of a study of cytomegalovirus exposure and HLA in healthy donors. The method was immunoSEQ multiplex PCR; TCRdb's version includes in-frame clones alone and lacks a portion of them. The repertoire has about 160,000 clones, about four fifths of them found once; the top ten carry 13%. Sequenced material: PBMCs. The receptor source for this set is a woman between 50 and 59 years old in good health and CMV-seronegative. The CDR3 runs from the conserved cysteine through the conserved F or W.

cdr3_aa j_call v_call
CATQGDSYEQYF TRBJ2-7 TRBV19
CASSSPTSGGMYNEQFF TRBJ2-1 TRBV7-2
CASSLEGGGWYEQYF TRBJ2-7 TRBV7-2
CASSYITSRTYEQYF - TRBV6-6
CASGAGDEQFF TRBJ2-1 TRBV2
CASSPSTGQGVGTF TRBJ1-2 TRBV28
CASSYQGVPYEQYF TRBJ2-7 TRBV28
CAPKGDRHSYNSPLHF TRBJ1-6 TRBV10-3
CSVAVRGIPYEQYF TRBJ2-7 TRBV29-1
CASRAGTSGYNEQFF TRBJ2-1 TRBV2
CASSVRSVSYEQYF TRBJ2-7 TRBV6-1
CAISRDRETAFF TRBJ1-1 TRBV10-3
CASSGTGGVGYGYTF TRBJ1-2 TRBV6-5
CASSLFAGSENGYTF TRBJ1-2 TRBV5-1
CASSRELAYEQYF TRBJ2-7 TRBV19
CASSSFRTGANTEAFF TRBJ1-1 TRBV11-2